This T cell receptor beta chain was obtained from a study of blood T cell repertoires in COVID-19. Overall study context: From the United States, Italy and Spain came samples of acute and convalescent COVID-19.

This clone was found once. The ends were cut back, 0 bases at V and 1 base at J, with 6 bases in the middle. The CDR3 runs 14 residues. The germline V gene encodes CDR1 LGHDT and CDR2 YNNKEL (reference sequence). Authors' methods: Amplification of reference gene primers provided the estimated nucleated cell counts. Profiled with immunoSEQ multiplex PCR; TCRdb holds only in-frame clones, not every one. V and J calls and clone size are as listed in that table; D and trimming were resolved from the DNA. The table lists about 98,000 clones, around 80% of them singletons, with around 19% in the top ten. This chain connects TRBV3-1 (or the pseudogene TRBV3-2) to TRBJ1-1; no definite D call. This clonotype originated in a man older than 75 with acute or convalescent COVID-19. Sequenced input: peripheral blood. The CDR3 coding sequence is TGTGCCAGCAGCCAAGATTCCAGGAACACTGAAGCTTTCTTT. Translated: CASSQDSRNTEAFF.